This TCR beta chain came from a study of blood T cell repertoires in COVID-19. Study in general: Researchers got acute and convalescent COVID-19 samples from the United States, Italy and Spain.

Only in-frame clones appear in the TCRdb table, and some are missing; sequencing was by immunoSEQ multiplex PCR. The sample includes about 280,000 clones, approximately 82% of them seen just once. Germline V gene lookup returns CDR1 LGHDT and CDR2 YNNKEL (reference sequence). CDR3 length: 15 residues. Trimming removed 4 bases from V and 4 bases from J; junction bases left unmatched: 7. Sequencing was carried out using PBMCs or T cells enriched from blood (not recorded which). V is TRBV3-1 (or the pseudogene TRBV3-2) and J is TRBJ2-1; 7 bases fit TRBD1. This TCR derives from a man aged 40-49 years who had been exposed to COVID-19. The CDR3 loop reads CASSPQGLGYNEQFF. CDR3 DNA sequence: TGTGCCAGCAGCCCACAGGGGCTCGGGTACAATGAGCAGTTCTTC.